Below are 20 T cell receptor beta chains sequenced from a single sample in a study of human T cells and chemical hapten exposure. The time point here: patch test 2, 6 weeks after DPC sensitization. Treatment given: therapeutic diphenylcyclopropenone sensitization with weekly scalp DPC. TCRdb analysed the RACE reads with MiXCR anew, one entry per CDR3 protein. Here the sample spans approximately 350,000 distinct CDR3 sequences, about 6% being singletons. This specimen consisted of whole blood, obtained in connection with sensitization to the hapten diphenylcyclopropenone (DPC). The receptors shown here come from a woman aged 18-29 years with alopecia areata. Some clones in this sample may be carry-over from other donors' samples.

This clonotype was seen ten or more times. The chain is built from TRBV4-1 and TRBJ2-1; 8 bases fit TRBD1. Germline CDR1 is MGHRA and CDR2 is YSYEKL. The CDR3 consists of 15 residues. V lost 1 base, J lost 7 bases, and 6 bases stayed unmatched. CDR3 region: CASSQGQGKGNEQFF. CDR3 nucleotides: TGCGCCAGCAGCCAAGGACAGGGGAAGGGGAATGAGCAGTTCTTC.

The genes are TRBV5-1 and TRBJ1-1; D uncertain. CDR3 length equals 15 residues. The germline gives CDR1 SGHRS, CDR2 YFSETQ. Trimming took 0 bases from V and 2 from J, leaving 11 bases between them. The CDR3 is CASSLEVDFNTEAFF. The CDR3 coding sequence is TGCGCCAGCAGCTTGGAGGTGGACTTTAACACTGAAGCTTTCTTT. Full variable domain (missing parts from reference TRBV5-1 and TRBJ1-1): KAGVTQTPRYLIKTRGQQVTLSCSPISGHRSVSWYQQTPGQGLQFLFEYFSETQRNKGNFPGRFSGRQFSNSRSEMNVSTLELGDSALYLCASSLEVDFNTEAFFGQGTRLTVV.

There are many counts of this clonotype. The chain combines TRBV9 with TRBJ1-6, with 8 bases that match TRBD1. Germline V lookup: CDR1 SGDLS, CDR2 YYNGEE. The CDR3 has 20 amino acids. V lost 4 bases, J lost 0 bases, and 15 bases stayed unmatched. The CDR3 nucleotides are TGTGCCAGCAGCTCCAAACCGGGACAGGCTTTAAGCTCCTATAATTCACCCCTCCACTTT. This encodes CASSSKPGQALSSYNSPLHF.

This clonotype came up a few times. This rearrangement joins TRBV6-5 to TRBJ1-5, with 9 bases matching TRBD1. The germline V gene has CDR1 MNHEY and CDR2 SVGAGI. This CDR3 is 14 amino acids long. Trimming took 5 bases from V and 7 from J; bases not matched to a gene: 6. The CDR3 bases are TGTGCCAGCAGTATACAGGGGGCATGGCAGCCCCAGCATTTT. Translated, it gives CASSIQGAWQPQHF.

The V call is TRBV5-5, the J call TRBJ2-7; weak D call: TRBD1 (5 bases). Germline lookup yields CDR1 SGHKS and CDR2 YYEKEE (reference sequence). This CDR3 has 15 residues. Trimming stripped 0 bases from V and 2 bases from J, with 12 bases between. CDR3 protein: CASSLAVQATYEQYF. CDR3 nucleotides: TGTGCCAGCAGCTTGGCAGTACAGGCTACCTACGAGCAGTACTTC.

In its sample, this clonotype is medium-sized (0.01 to 0.1%). V usage is TRBV7-6 and J usage is TRBJ2-2, with a weak D call TRBD2 (6 bases). The ends were cut back, 1 base at V and 0 bases at J, with 9 bases in the middle. The CDR3 is 16 residues long. Germline CDR1 reads SGHVS; CDR2 reads FNYEAQ. Here the CDR3 reads CASSLGLAPNTGELFF. In nucleotides, the CDR3 is TGTGCCAGCAGCTTAGGCCTAGCGCCGAACACCGGGGAGCTGTTTTTT.

This clonotype was detected a few times. The V call is TRBV4-3, the J call TRBJ2-7; 7 bases are shared with TRBD1. The J segment lost 2 bases and the V segment lost 2 bases, leaving 3 bases of the junction unmatched. Germline V gene data show CDR1 as LGHNA and CDR2 as YSLEER. The CDR3 loop spans 14 amino acids. DNA for the CDR3: TGCGCCAGCAGCCAAACAACAGGGGCCTACGAGCAGTACTTC. Translation: CASSQTTGAYEQYF.

This clonotype occurred many times. V usage is TRBV28 and J usage is TRBJ1-4; D is unresolved. Germline CDR1 MDHEN, CDR2 SYDVKM. The CDR3 totals 11 residues. Deletions cut 7 bases from V and 8 bases from J, with 8 bases between. The CDR3 coding sequence is TGTGCCAGCACTCCTGGGGAAAAACTGTTTTTT. Translated, it gives CASTPGEKLFF.

This clonotype occurred a few times. This chain joins TRBV6-2 or TRBV6-3 and TRBJ2-3; TRBD2 is a possible D gene (5 bases). Trimming took 2 bases from V and 0 from J, leaving 9 bases between them. Germline CDR1 MNHEY, CDR2 SVGEGT. CDR3 length: 15 residues. CDR3: CASSYSGPSTDTQYF. CDR3 DNA: TGTGCCAGCAGTTACAGCGGACCTAGCACAGATACGCAGTATTTT.

This clonotype occurred many times. This chain connects TRBV6-1 to TRBJ2-6; D not resolved. The V gene lost 10 bases and the J gene lost 0 bases, with 25 bases spanning the gap. CDR3 length equals 19 residues. Germline lookup yields CDR1 MNHNS and CDR2 SASEGT. The CDR3 DNA reads as TGTGCCACCCCTCTCGATGGCCTATCAACCCTCTCTGGGGCCAACGTCCTGACTTTC. Encoded protein: CATPLDGLSTLSGANVLTF.

The chain is built from TRBV7-2 and TRBJ2-5; 8 nucleotides align to TRBD1. The CDR3 contains 14 residues. After removal of 5 bases from V and 4 bases from J, the junction contained 6 bases not matched to a gene. Germline CDR1 reads SGHTA; CDR2 reads FQGNSA. The CDR3 nucleotides read TGTGCCAGCAGCCGATCACAGGGGGTAGAGACCCAGTACTTC. This translates into CASSRSQGVETQYF.

This clonotype was recorded at least ten times. The CDR3, as DNA: TGTGCCAGCAGCTCGTTTTTGGACAGGGGGCAAGGAGGGGAAAAACTGTTTTTT. Translated, it gives CASSSFLDRGQGGEKLFF. The chain couples TRBV5-8 to TRBJ1-4, with 11 nucleotides matching TRBD1. This CDR3 spans 18 amino acids. Per germline, CDR1 SGHTS and CDR2 YDEGEE. V lost 3 bases, J lost 8 bases, and 15 bases stayed unmatched.

This clonotype turned up a few times. The chain has TRBV28 and TRBJ1-5; possible D gene TRBD1, 5 bases. V lost 7 bases and J lost 6, with 13 bases in between. The CDR3 sequence is 13 residues long. Germline CDR1 reads MDHEN; CDR2 reads SYDVKM. CDR3 sequence reads: CASTLRVTQPQHF. The CDR3 bases are TGTGCCAGCACACTCAGGGTGACTCAGCCCCAGCATTTT.

This clonotype was seen only a few times. The rearrangement uses TRBV4-2 and TRBJ2-3; D is unresolved. The germline gives CDR1 LGHNA, CDR2 YNFKEQ. The CDR3 has 17 amino acids. Trimming took off 6 bases at V and 3 bases at J, with 22 bases between the two ends. CDR3 sequence reads: CASSYSGRTQETDTQYF. Here the CDR3 DNA reads TGTGCCAGCAGTTATTCCGGGCGAACGCAGGAGACAGATACGCAGTATTTT.

This clonotype was counted many times. This chain uses TRBV20-1 with TRBJ1-4, with 7 bases that match TRBD1. CDR1 and CDR2 (germline): DFQATT, SNEGSKA (reference sequence). V shed 6 bases, J shed 8 bases, and the junction held 9 bases outside the gene matches. CDR3 length: 13 amino acids. CDR3 amino acids: CSAPTGEGEKLFF. CDR3 coding DNA: TGCAGTGCACCTACAGGGGAAGGGGAAAAACTGTTTTTT.

This clonotype was observed a handful of times. This chain joins TRBV6-6 and TRBJ2-7; D is unresolved. CDR1 is MNHNY and CDR2 is SVGAGI in the germline V gene (reference sequence). V shed 4 bases and J shed 1 base, with 17 bases lying between them. The CDR3 has 16 amino acids. This CDR3 reads CASSFSPASPSYEQYF. In nucleotides, the CDR3 is TGTGCCAGCAGTTTCTCACCCGCCTCCCCATCCTACGAGCAGTACTTC.

The genes are TRBV5-1 and TRBJ2-7, with D perhaps TRBD1 or TRBD2 (6 bases each). Looked up from germline, CDR1 is SGHRS and CDR2 is YFSETQ. Deletions cut 4 bases from V and 0 bases from J, with 17 bases between. The CDR3 sequence is 16 residues long. The CDR3 coding sequence is TGCGCCAGCAGCCGGGGGCCCCCCGAGGTCTCCTACGAGCAGTACTTC. It yields the protein CASSRGPPEVSYEQYF.

This chain links TRBV4-2 with TRBJ2-7; the D call may be TRBD1 or TRBD2 (5 bases each). There are 16 residues in the CDR3. V was trimmed by 4 bases and J by 0 bases, leaving 16 bases between them. CDR1 and CDR2 (germline): LGHNA, YNFKEQ. The CDR3 reads CASSPTGALSSYEQYF. In DNA, the CDR3 is TGTGCCAGCAGCCCCACCGGGGCGCTCAGCTCCTACGAGCAGTACTTC.

This clonotype was seen only a few times. The chain has TRBV29-1 and TRBJ2-5, with D possibly being TRBD2 (5 bases). V was cut by 7 bases and J by 7 bases, with 19 bases left in between. The CDR3 length is 13 residues. Germline CDR1 SQVTM, CDR2 ANQGSEA. The chain's CDR3 is CSARSQDEGTQYF. The CDR3, as DNA: TGCAGCGCACGGAGTCAGGATGAGGGGACCCAGTACTTC.

This clonotype appeared many times. The chain employs TRBV7-2 and TRBJ1-3; D is ambiguous. Per the germline V gene, CDR1 is SGHTA and CDR2 is FQGNSA. The CDR3 runs 15 residues. V was clipped by 2 bases and J by 2 bases, with 10 bases between them. CDR3 sequence (DNA): TGTGCCAGCAGCTTATATGTACCTGCTGGAAACACCATATATTTT. It is translated as CASSLYVPAGNTIYF.